This section outlines one T cell receptor (beta chain) sequence together with its context. Since a much larger clone is just one base distant, this may be a read error. It was RNA transcripts that yielded the amplified TCR beta CDR3 regions. Primed by the HTBI set, a first-round RT-PCR was run on the TCR CDR3. TCRdb fed the multiplex PCR reads into MiXCR, producing one record per CDR3 protein. The top ten clones hold 15% to 20% of a sample with 530,000 or so distinct CDR3 sequences, over 15% of them seen once. This sample was included in a study of T cells in Graves' hyperthyroidism and ophthalmopathy. Study details: Before any treatment, at initial diagnosis, peripheral blood was collected.

The study left out patients who had uncontrolled infection, other autoimmune disease, pregnancy or lactation. Orbital computed tomography, thyroid ultrasound, serum thyroxine and TRAb, and clinical symptoms together informed the diagnoses. The germline gives CDR1 MDHEN, CDR2 SYDVKM. Trimming took off 7 bases at V and 3 bases at J, with 10 bases between the two ends. The CDR3 sequence is 12 residues long. Sequenced material: blood. This receptor was obtained from a young woman with Graves' ophthalmopathy. The rearrangement joins TRBV28 to TRBJ2-7, with D hard to call. CDR3 in DNA: TGTGCCAGCATATTAGACGGCTACGAGCAGTACTTC. It encodes CASILDGYEQYF.